These T cell receptor beta chains were read from a single sample in a study of CD8+CD57+ T cells in acquired aplastic anemia. One entry per CDR3 protein, called by TCRdb with MiXCR from the reads. Of 250,000 to 350,000 distinct CDR3 sequences in the sample, 55% to 65% were seen once. The material sequenced was sorted CD4+, CD8+, or CD8+CD57+ T cells (not recorded which) from PBMCs. Receptor source: a human donor with severe aplastic anemia or a healthy control (not recorded which). CDR3s leave out the opening cysteine and the closing phenylalanine or tryptophan. Fields, in order: V gene, clone size, CDR3 protein. For some rows the clone size is stated as once, few or many, or as a class when expanded; others skip it.

>TRBV20-1|.
SPRQNTEAF
>TRBV29-1|.
SVVLAENYPSTDTQY
>TRBV29-1|.
SVDVAF
>TRBV6-2/TRBV6-3|many
ASSYQLAGEQY
>TRBV15|.
ASRNSGRAYEQY
>TRBV5-1|many
ASSLAGRSFYEQY
>TRBV20-1|.
SAREGGLAGSDTQY
>TRBV11-1|many
ASSWSPETTNEKLF
>TRBV2|.
ASHERLEETQY
>TRBV7-2|.
ASSLGLKDSGDTQY
>TRBV5-4|.
ASSLSAKGDGYT
>TRBV9|many
ASGTGATSTDTQY
>TRBV3-1|many
ASSRQSFGYGYT
>TRBV7-7|many
ASSSGTGAEKLF
>TRBV5-1|.
ASSSGTVKFDGYT
>TRBV7-3|once
ASSAAGVFNEQF
>TRBV5-1|few
ASSLLLAGDYEQY
>TRBV9|.
ASSEGGIGSTEAF
>TRBV18|many
ASSGGNSNQPQH
>TRBV7-6|.
ASSLLTGALMKNIQY
>TRBV2|.
ASKWTSNEQY
>TRBV18|.
ASAARGGSCEQY
>TRBV9|.
ASSVETSTGELF
>TRBV20-1|.
SARWQGAEKTQY
>TRBV7-8|.
ASSLGTSGGGSQETQY
>TRBV7-9|.
ASSPRSSGNNYEQY
>TRBV29-1|.
SVEVGQTQY
>TRBV9|.
ASTVTGAYGYT
>TRBV2|many
ASIKTGQDRYGYT
>TRBV29-1|.
SVELGPDTQY
>TRBV24-1|.
ATSKGSSYNEQF
>TRBV24-1|.
ATSDRRNYGYT
>TRBV2|.
ASSFGGGRRRDGELF
>TRBV10-3|.
AIRPQVGTGREAF
>TRBV19|many
ASTTTASSYNEQF
>TRBV10-3|.
AISRDRLNTEAF
>TRBV6-5|.
ASSEGQPQH
>TRBV24-1|few
ATSDSSFDRGTDTQY
>TRBV7-6|many
ASSLSRGHQPQH
>TRBV2|.
ASMILLAGTGELF
>TRBV9|many
ASSVDLAGGLADTQY
>TRBV20-1|.
SGSGDMNTEAF
>TRBV7-3|.
ASSLGTAPETQY
>TRBV7-8|many
ASSRDRGLWNTEAF
>TRBV10-3|.
AIRAGVGTGELF
>TRBV19|many
ASSMAGVALHPQH
>TRBV10-1|.
ASSESFRDRAMEQY
>TRBV20-1|.
SARLAGDPYEQY
>TRBV3-1|many
ASSQDRRRSSYEQY
>TRBV5-1|.
ASSLDYGLNTEVF
>TRBV24-1|.
ATRFAGELF
>TRBV9|.
ASSLDSASTDTQY
>TRBV5-1|.
ASSPDRISYEQY
>TRBV9|.
ASSPTVRTEAF
>TRBV11-3|many
ASSLEGQGADTQY
>TRBV5-1|many
ASVQAGSENEQF
>TRBV19|.
ASSDHRGTTNEKLF
>TRBV7-8|.
ASSLSLSSGGNNEQY